These 22 T cell receptor beta chains originate from one sample sequenced in a study of blood T cell repertoires in COVID-19. Data came from immunoSEQ multiplex PCR; TCRdb stores just in-frame clones and leaves some out. The sample holds 140,000 to 150,000 clones; 84% are singletons and the top ten take about 40%. The specimen was peripheral blood. Receptors originate from a human donor in a cohort sampled during active COVID-19.

Written as DNA, the CDR3 is TGTGCCAGCTCACCACCCGGCAGGGGGATAGAGACCCAGTACTTC. Translation: CASSPPGRGIETQYF. The chain carries TRBV18 and TRBJ2-5, with 7 bases aligning to TRBD1. Germline CDR1 KGHSH, CDR2 LQKENI. The CDR3 is made up of 15 amino acids. V dropped 0 bases and J dropped 4; count of bases not matched to a gene: 5.

The chain employs TRBV5-1 and TRBJ2-5; 13 positions match TRBD2. V lost 3 bases and J lost 3; bases outside the gene matches: 2. Germline-derived CDR1 and CDR2 are SGHRS and YFSETQ. This CDR3 spans 15 amino acids. As DNA, the CDR3 is TGCGCCAGCAGCTGGGGGACTAGCGGGGAAGAGACCCAGTACTTC. Amino acids: CASSWGTSGEETQYF.

The CDR3 protein is CASSPYGQNQPQHF. The CDR3, as DNA: TGTGCCAGCAGCCCCTATGGACAGAATCAGCCCCAGCATTTT. The V call is TRBV7-2, the J call TRBJ1-5, with D maybe TRBD1 (6 bases). Trimming took 5 bases from V and 4 from J, leaving 12 bases between them. CDR3 length equals 14 residues. CDR1 is SGHTA and CDR2 is FQGNSA in the germline V gene.

The genes are TRBV7-9 and TRBJ2-7, with TRBD1 identical over 10 bases. The germline CDR1 and CDR2 sequences are SEHNR and FQNEAQ (reference sequence). V trimming: 5 bases; J trimming: 2 bases; junction bases outside the gene matches: 12. This CDR3 region has 17 residues. The CDR3 is CASSPFSGTGDTYEQYF. Here the CDR3 DNA reads TGTGCCAGCAGCCCTTTTAGTGGGACAGGGGATACCTACGAGCAGTACTTC. The entire variable domain, with the rest obtained from reference TRBV7-9 and TRBJ2-7, is as follows: DTGVSQNPRHKITKRGQNVTFRCDPISEHNRLYWYRQTLGQGPEFLTYFQNEAQLEKSRLLSDRFSAERPKGSFSTLEIQRTEQGDSAMYLCASSPFSGTGDTYEQYFGPGTRLTVT.

The rearrangement links TRBV5-4 to TRBJ1-2, with 8 positions matching TRBD1. Trimming cost V 6 bases and J 8 bases; bases outside gene matches: 9. Germline CDR1 and CDR2: SGHNT and YYREEE (reference sequence). The CDR3 sequence is 13 residues long. The CDR3 sequence: CASNRQGSDGYTF. CDR3 DNA sequence: TGTGCCAGCAATCGACAGGGGAGCGACGGCTACACCTTC.

V gene TRBV28 combines with J gene TRBJ1-2; D gene unclear. This CDR3 comprises 12 residues. CDR1 is MDHEN and CDR2 is SYDVKM in the germline V gene. V lost 7 bases and J lost 4, with 10 bases in between. The CDR3 DNA reads as TGTGCCAGCACCAATGAGGGCTATGGCTACACCTTC. Its protein is CASTNEGYGYTF.

The chain employs TRBV5-8 and TRBJ1-3, with D maybe TRBD1 (6 bases). V lost 3 bases to trimming and J lost 0 bases, with 10 bases between them. Germline V gene lookup returns CDR1 SGHTS and CDR2 YDEGEE. CDR3 length equals 15 residues. CDR3 residues: CASSSGQFSGNTIYF. CDR3 DNA: TGTGCCAGCAGCTCCGGACAGTTCTCTGGAAACACCATATATTTT.

This clone was seen only once. This sequence joins TRBV4-3 and TRBJ2-1, with 7 bases matching TRBD1. Germline CDR1 and CDR2: LGHNA and YSLEER. This CDR3 has 19 residues. Unmatched junction bases numbered 11, after V lost 0 bases and J lost 0 bases. The CDR3 spells CASSQDFGTTGSSYNEQFF. The CDR3 DNA sequence: TGCGCCAGCAGCCAAGATTTTGGCACGACAGGGAGCTCCTACAATGAGCAGTTCTTC.

The gene calls are TRBV20-1 and TRBJ2-1, with TRBD2 matching over 9 bases. CDR3 length: 13 residues. Trimming removed 4 bases from V and 8 bases from J; junction bases left unmatched: 6. Germline-derived CDR1 and CDR2 are DFQATT and SNEGSKA (reference sequence). CDR3 in amino acids: CSATERGVDEQFF. DNA for the CDR3: TGCAGTGCTACTGAGCGGGGGGTGGATGAGCAGTTCTTC.

The chain carries TRBV11-3 and TRBJ1-2; 7 nucleotides line up with TRBD1. This CDR3 has 16 amino acids. The V gene's germline CDR1 is SGHNT and CDR2 YENEEA. Unmatched junction bases numbered 11, after V lost 4 bases and J lost 3 bases. The CDR3 DNA sequence: TGTGCCAGCAGCTCCCCCCGACAGGGCGGGTACTATGGCTACACCTTC. Protein: CASSSPRQGGYYGYTF. Filled out from reference TRBV11-3 and TRBJ1-2, the complete variable domain reads EAGVVQSPRYKIIEKKQPVAFWCNPISGHNTLYWYLQNLGQGPELLIRYENEEAVDDSQLPKDRFSAERLKGVDSTLKIQPAELGDSAVYLCASSSPRQGGYYGYTFGSGTRLTVV.

This chain links TRBV5-1 with TRBJ1-2; TRBD1 is a possible D gene (5 bases). This CDR3 contains 13 residues. V dropped 0 bases and J dropped 9 bases, with 12 bases sitting between them. Looked up from germline, CDR1 is SGHRS and CDR2 is YFSETQ. This chain's CDR3 is CASSLGQLASYTF. DNA for the CDR3: TGCGCCAGCAGCTTGGGACAGCTGGCGAGCTACACCTTC.

For the CDR3, the DNA is TGTGCCAGCAGAAAGAGTTATCGACGCACGGCCGGAGTCCTGAACTATGGCTACACCTTC. It is translated as CASRKSYRRTAGVLNYGYTF. The rearrangement links TRBV6-4 to TRBJ1-2, with no clear D. Per germline, CDR1 MRHNA and CDR2 SNTAGT. Between the trimmed V and J ends, which lost 6 bases and 2 bases, there was a span of 31 bases. This CDR3 has 20 amino acids.

The rearrangement links TRBV4-2 to TRBJ1-6; D gene unclear. With 0 bases removed from V and 6 bases from J, the gap between germline ends came to 12 bases. CDR1 and CDR2 from the germline V gene are LGHNA and YNFKEQ. The length of the CDR3 is 16 residues. The CDR3 sequence: CASSQEIRYVNSPLHF. The CDR3 nucleotides read TGTGCCAGCAGCCAAGAGATACGCTACGTTAATTCACCCCTCCACTTT.

The chain employs TRBV6-2 or TRBV6-3 and TRBJ1-5, with 10 bases lining up with TRBD1. The CDR3 length is 16 residues. V was clipped by 0 bases and J by 4 bases; unmatched bases: 3. Germline CDR1 MNHEY, CDR2 SVGEGT. The CDR3 is CASSYSGDRGNQPQHF. The CDR3 DNA sequence: TGTGCCAGCAGTTACTCTGGGGACAGGGGTAATCAGCCCCAGCATTTT.

There are a few counts of this clone. The chain links TRBV7-9 to TRBJ2-5; D is perhaps TRBD2 (5 bases). This CDR3 spans 12 amino acids. From germline, CDR1 is SEHNR and CDR2 FQNEAQ (reference sequence). Between the trimmed V and J ends, which lost 6 bases and 4 bases, there was a span of 9 bases. CDR3 loop: CASSPEGETQYF. In nucleotides, the CDR3 is TGTGCCAGCAGTCCCGAGGGAGAGACCCAGTACTTC.

This rearrangement joins TRBV10-3 to TRBJ1-2; D not resolved. Germline values: CDR1 ENHRY, CDR2 SYGVKD. Trimming removed 2 bases from V and 4 bases from J, with 8 bases in between. The CDR3 contains 13 residues. The CDR3 is CAISEGQVYGYTF. The CDR3 coding sequence is TGTGCCATCAGTGAGGGGCAGGTCTATGGCTACACCTTC.

The chain couples TRBV9 to TRBJ2-2; D not resolved. The V end was cut by 0 bases, the J end by 3 bases, with 6 bases between. The length of the CDR3 is 14 residues. Germline CDR1 reads SGDLS; CDR2 reads YYNGEE. The DNA of the CDR3 is TGTGCCAGCAGCGTAGGTCCAGACACCGGGGAGCTGTTTTTT. The encoded protein is CASSVGPDTGELFF.

The chain recombines TRBV5-1 with TRBJ1-1; no reliable D call. The germline CDR1 and CDR2 sequences are SGHRS and YFSETQ. Trimming left V 4 bases short and J 0 bases short, with 13 bases between. This CDR3 spans 15 amino acids. The CDR3 DNA reads TGCGCCAGCAGCCCAGGATCCGGGGTGAACACTGAAGCTTTCTTT. Amino acids: CASSPGSGVNTEAFF.

The chain links TRBV2 to TRBJ1-6; TRBD1 is a possible D gene (6 bases). The CDR3 length is 14 residues. Trimming removed 0 bases from V and 10 bases from J, with 10 bases in between. CDR1 is SNHLY, CDR2 FYNNEI, per germline. CDR3 bases: TGTGCCAGCAGTGAAGCGCAGGGGATATCACCCCTCCACTTT. It is translated as CASSEAQGISPLHF.

The chain employs TRBV27 and TRBJ2-2, with D tentatively TRBD1 (6 bases). Germline V CDR1 and CDR2: MNHEY, SMNVEV (reference sequence). This CDR3 region has 16 residues. V dropped 8 bases and J dropped 3 bases, with 19 bases sitting between them. In DNA form, the CDR3 reads TGTGCCAGCTCCCTTCGGGCAGGGGTCTACACCGGGGAGCTGTTTTTT. Its translation is CASSLRAGVYTGELFF.

The chain is built from TRBV5-4 and TRBJ2-1, with TRBD1 matching over 10 bases. Germline V gene data show CDR1 as SGHNT and CDR2 as YYREEE (reference sequence). The CDR3 totals 17 residues. V gave up 0 bases and J gave up 7 bases; unmatched junction bases: 10. CDR3 residues: CASSLGVWDRGPNEQFF. The CDR3 DNA sequence: TGTGCCAGCAGCTTGGGAGTGTGGGACAGGGGTCCGAATGAGCAGTTCTTC.

The chain couples TRBV28 to TRBJ2-3; 7 bases agree with TRBD1. The CDR3 has 11 amino acids. Per germline, CDR1 MDHEN and CDR2 SYDVKM. CDR3 amino acids: CATGAEDTQYF. For the CDR3, the DNA is TGTGCAACAGGGGCTGAAGATACGCAGTATTTT. Looking up the rest from reference TRBV28 and TRBJ2-3 gives the full variable domain: DVKVTQSSRYLVKRTGEKVFLECVQDMDHENMFWYRQDPGLGLRLIYFSYDVKMKEKGDIPEGYSVSREKKERFSLILESASTNQTSMYLCATGAEDTQYFGPGTRLTVL.